This T cell receptor beta chain was sequenced for a study of blood T cell repertoires in COVID-19. Germline CDR1 reads SGHTA; CDR2 reads FQGNSA. Trimming removed 4 bases at V and 4 bases at J, with 8 bases between. The CDR3 runs 14 residues. Clones were sequenced by immunoSEQ multiplex PCR, and TCRdb holds only the in-frame ones, with some missing. The data hold 150,000 to 200,000 clones, with more than 75% observed a single time. Enrolled during active infection, Seattle patients were then followed longitudinally. This rearrangement joins TRBV7-2 to TRBJ2-6; D uncertain. This sequence originates from a woman aged 70-85 years with COVID-19, enrolled during active disease. The sample consisted of peripheral blood. The CDR3 region has the DNA TGTGCCAGCAGCTCCGGTCTGGGGGCCAACGTCCTGACTTTC. Encoded protein: CASSSGLGANVLTF.